The clone carrying this T cell receptor beta chain was detected only once. Its target is not known. This entry comes from a study of tumor and adjacent non-tumor tissue in lung cancer. General study results and limits: Compared with tumor, normal lung showed significantly lower TCR diversity.

No cell sorting was done before RNA was extracted from the tissue. More than 3 cm separated this lung sample from the edge of the tumor. Between August and November 2014, newly diagnosed, chemotherapy-naive lung cancer patients underwent thoracic surgery in China. Three rounds of nested PCR, following a modified ARM-PCR protocol, produced the TCRbeta library. MiXCR, run by TCRdb on the multiplex PCR reads, gives a single entry per CDR3 protein. The sample gives approximately 79,000 distinct CDR3 sequences, 76% of which show up once; around two fifths is in the top ten. The clonotype was recovered from a man between 65 and 85 years old with non-small cell lung cancer. Material: distant non-tumor lung tissue.

DNA of the CDR3: TGTGCCAGCAATCGTCCCGGGACAGAGAACGGCTCTGGAAACACCATATATTTT. Amino acids: CASNRPGTENGSGNTIYF. This sequence joins TRBV12-3 or TRBV12-4 and TRBJ1-3; 7 nucleotides line up with TRBD1. This CDR3 is 18 amino acids long. V shed 7 bases, J shed 0 bases, and the junction held 15 bases outside the gene matches.